The subject of this entry is one T cell receptor beta chain. Its antigen is not identified. With V trimmed by 4 bases and J by 3 bases, 9 bases remained unmatched. The CDR3 length is 18 residues. Germline lookup yields CDR1 ENHRY and CDR2 SYGVKD. Produced via immunoSEQ multiplex PCR; TCRdb's table is partial and in-frame only. Of 60,000 to 90,000 clones in the sample, under 95% are singletons; the top ten hold 0.3% to 0.4%. The record originates from a study of OX40 agonist ivuxolimab in advanced cancers. Looking at the study overall: Patients received ivuxolimab, an intravenous treatment, every 2 weeks at 0.01 to 10 mg/kg.

General study points: More expanded clones were seen, on average, in CD8+ T cells than in CD4+. Some of the nonresponding patients also showed low levels of normalized T-cell clonal expansion.

This receptor was taken from an adult with an advanced solid tumor such as melanoma, head and neck, liver or kidney cancer. The sequencing here drew on CD4+ or CD8+ T cells sorted from blood, taken in a trial of the OX40 agonist ivuxolimab. The genes are TRBV10-3 and TRBJ2-3; 14 nucleotides align to TRBD2. The CDR3 spells CAISGGLAGGGRTDTQYF. The CDR3, as DNA: TGTGCCATCAGTGGTGGACTAGCGGGGGGCGGAAGGACAGATACGCAGTATTTT.